The 17 T cell receptor beta chains given below trace back to one sample, sequenced in a study of T-cell memory formation after mild COVID-19. TCRdb re-called the 5' RACE reads through MiXCR, storing one row per CDR3 protein. This table has about 140,000 distinct CDR3 sequences, 11% to 15% appearing once. Sequencing used PBMCs or a T cell subset sorted from them (not recorded which). These receptors all come from an adult woman who had mild COVID-19 (a few samples of this study predate the infection). Cell type and time point are not known.

CDR3 nucleotides: TGTGCCAGCAGCCGTGGGAGTTCCTACGAGCAGTACTTC. Translated, it gives CASSRGSSYEQYF. The chain combines TRBV14 with TRBJ2-7; D might be TRBD2 (5 bases). The germline V gene has CDR1 SGHDN and CDR2 FVKESK. The CDR3 loop spans 13 amino acids. The V end lost 4 bases, the J end lost 1 base, and 8 bases lay between the germline ends.

The CDR3 sequence is CASSLSRGGISNQPQHF. Written as DNA, the CDR3 is TGTGCCAGCAGTTTATCACGAGGGGGGATCAGCAATCAGCCCCAGCATTTT. V usage is TRBV27 and J usage is TRBJ1-5; D is perhaps TRBD1 (6 bases). CDR1 is MNHEY, CDR2 SMNVEV, per germline (reference sequence). V was shortened by 0 bases and J by 1 base, with 13 bases between the two germline ends. The length of the CDR3 is 17 residues.

V and J are TRBV4-1 and TRBJ2-7; D is undetermined. Germline lookup yields CDR1 MGHRA and CDR2 YSYEKL. The CDR3 sequence is 15 residues long. V shed 1 base and J shed 5 bases, with 15 bases lying between them. Here the CDR3 reads CASSQATLRPHEQYF. CDR3 in DNA: TGCGCCAGCAGCCAAGCGACGCTACGCCCCCACGAGCAGTACTTC.

The chain carries TRBV7-9 and TRBJ2-3, with 7 positions matching TRBD2. V lost 1 base, J lost 3 bases, and 13 bases stayed unmatched. The CDR3 loop spans 18 amino acids. Looked up from germline, CDR1 is SEHNR and CDR2 is FQNEAQ (reference sequence). CDR3 DNA sequence: TGTGCCAGCAGCTTAGTGGGGGGAGGGCCAGGTGGAACAGATACGCAGTATTTT. Encoded protein: CASSLVGGGPGGTDTQYF. Full variable domain (rest looked up from reference TRBV7-9 and TRBJ2-3): DTGVSQNPRHKITKRGQNVTFRCDPISEHNRLYWYRQTLGQGPEFLTYFQNEAQLEKSRLLSDRFSAERPKGSFSTLEIQRTEQGDSAMYLCASSLVGGGPGGTDTQYFGPGTRLTVL.

This clonotype occurred a few times. The chain links TRBV5-4 to TRBJ2-3; D possibly corresponds to TRBD1 (5 bases). CDR1 is SGHNT and CDR2 is YYREEE in the germline V gene (reference sequence). V was shortened by 5 bases and J by 2 bases, with 15 bases between the two germline ends. The CDR3 runs to 15 residues. DNA for the CDR3: TGTGCCAGCAGAGCCCAGGGATCCCCCACAGATACGCAGTATTTT. Protein: CASRAQGSPTDTQYF. The variable domain in full, completed from reference TRBV5-4 and TRBJ2-3, reads ETGVTQSPTHLIKTRGQQVTLRCSSQSGHNTVSWYQQALGQGPQFIFQYYREEENGRGNFPPRFSGLQFPNYSSELNVNALELDDSALYLCASRAQGSPTDTQYFGPGTRLTVL.

This clonotype was observed a few times. The J gene is TRBJ2-1, the V gene TRBV2, with D unresolved. With 3 bases removed from V and 0 bases from J, the gap between germline ends came to 9 bases. This CDR3 comprises 15 residues. Per germline, CDR1 SNHLY and CDR2 FYNNEI. CDR3 bases: TGTGCCAGCAGTGAGGGCGCCAGCTCCTACAATGAGCAGTTCTTC. As protein: CASSEGASSYNEQFF.

The chain links TRBV12-3 or TRBV12-4 to TRBJ2-5; 8 nucleotides match TRBD2. V lost 5 bases and J lost 4; bases outside the gene matches: 9. CDR3 length equals 15 residues. The CDR3 DNA follows: TGTGCCAGCAGTCCCTCAGGACTAGCAGGAGAGACCCAGTACTTC. Protein: CASSPSGLAGETQYF.

Relative to its sample, this clonotype is medium-sized (0.01 to 0.1%). The rearrangement uses TRBV6-2 or TRBV6-3 and TRBJ2-3; no definite D call. V was pared by 0 bases and J by 0 bases, with 16 bases between. CDR1 and CDR2 (germline): MNHEY, SVGEGT. This CDR3 contains 18 residues. In DNA, the CDR3 is TGTGCCAGCAGTTACTCGCCCTCCGATATATCTAGCACAGATACGCAGTATTTT. Its translation is CASSYSPSDISSTDTQYF.

This clonotype was picked up a small number of times. The rearrangement uses TRBV7-9 and TRBJ2-2, with TRBD1 matching 7 bases. Trimming removed 5 bases from V and 2 bases from J; junction bases left unmatched: 5. This CDR3 is 15 amino acids long. Germline CDR1 is SEHNR and CDR2 is FQNEAQ (reference sequence). The CDR3 coding sequence is TGTGCCAGCAGCCCTACAGGGGCCAACACCGGGGAGCTGTTTTTT. Translated, it gives CASSPTGANTGELFF.

The V gene is TRBV9, the J gene TRBJ2-7; 9 positions match TRBD1. CDR3 length equals 16 residues. Germline-derived CDR1 and CDR2 are SGDLS and YYNGEE. Losses at the gene ends were 3 bases for V and 4 bases for J; bases not matched to a gene: 11. The CDR3 DNA reads as TGTGCCAGCAGCGCCGAGGACAGGGGTGGAAAATACGAGCAGTACTTC. Translation gives CASSAEDRGGKYEQYF.

This clonotype was recorded at least ten times. The J gene is TRBJ2-1, the V gene TRBV27; the D call may be TRBD1 or TRBD2 (5 bases each). The germline CDR1 and CDR2 sequences are MNHEY and SMNVEV (reference sequence). This CDR3 contains 14 residues. V lost 2 bases, J lost 6 bases, and 11 bases lay in between. CDR3 coding DNA: TGTGCCAGCAGTTTAGGGACCCACTTCAATGAGCAGTTCTTC. Translating it yields CASSLGTHFNEQFF.

There are a few counts of this clonotype. The rearrangement joins TRBV29-1 to TRBJ2-5; the D gene could be TRBD1 or TRBD2 (6 bases each). With 0 bases removed from V and 1 base from J, the gap between germline ends came to 12 bases. The CDR3 sequence is 15 residues long. The germline V gene has CDR1 SQVTM and CDR2 ANQGSEA. The CDR3 region is CSVEDRGGTQETQYF. In DNA form, the CDR3 reads TGCAGCGTTGAAGATCGAGGGGGGACCCAAGAGACCCAGTACTTC. Supplemented by reference TRBV29-1 and TRBJ2-5, the full variable domain reads SAVISQKPSRDICQRGTSLTIQCQVDSQVTMMFWYRQQPGQSLTLIATANQGSEATYESGFVIDKFPISRPNLTFSTLTVSNMSPEDSSIYLCSVEDRGGTQETQYFGPGTRLLVL.

In this sample, this clonotype turned up a few times. The rearrangement uses TRBV20-1 and TRBJ2-2; TRBD2 matches 7 bases. V shed 1 base and J 4 bases; nucleotides not matched to a gene: 3. Germline assignment: CDR1 DFQATT and CDR2 SNEGSKA (reference sequence). The CDR3 spans 14 residues. The CDR3, as DNA: TGCAGTGCTAGAGGCGGGAGCCCCACCGGGGAGCTGTTTTTT. This translates into CSARGGSPTGELFF.

The chain is built from TRBV4-2 and TRBJ2-2; unclear D gene. The V end lost 1 base, the J end lost 6 bases, and 6 bases lay between the germline ends. The CDR3 runs 13 residues. Germline V gene sequence: CDR1 LGHNA, CDR2 YNFKEQ. CDR3: CASSQVGSGELFF. The CDR3 DNA is TGTGCCAGCAGCCAAGTAGGGTCCGGGGAGCTGTTTTTT.

V and J are TRBV29-1 and TRBJ2-7; D is perhaps TRBD1 (5 bases). The CDR3 is 15 residues long. The V end lost 6 bases, the J end lost 0 bases, and 18 bases lay between the germline ends. CDR1 and CDR2 (germline): SQVTM, ANQGSEA. The CDR3 nucleotides are TGCAGCGTCCGCTCGAGCGACAGAAGCTCCTACGAGCAGTACTTC. Translated: CSVRSSDRSSYEQYF.

The chain links TRBV7-9 to TRBJ2-7; D uncertain. Trimming shortened V by 5 bases and J by 4 bases, and 18 bases separated the two germline ends. Per the germline V gene, CDR1 is SEHNR and CDR2 is FQNEAQ (reference sequence). CDR3 length: 15 amino acids. The CDR3 spells CASSPSAGPHYEQYF. CDR3 in DNA: TGTGCCAGCAGCCCAAGCGCCGGGCCGCATTACGAGCAGTACTTC.

V gene TRBV5-4 combines with J gene TRBJ2-3; unclear D gene. Germline V gene sequence: CDR1 SGHNT, CDR2 YYREEE (reference sequence). The V gene lost 5 bases and the J gene lost 6 bases, with 10 bases spanning the gap. The CDR3 has 12 amino acids. The DNA of the CDR3 is TGTGCCAGCAGTCTAAGCCGCGATACGCAGTATTTT. Encoded protein: CASSLSRDTQYF. Variable domain in full (rest from reference TRBV5-4 and TRBJ2-3): ETGVTQSPTHLIKTRGQQVTLRCSSQSGHNTVSWYQQALGQGPQFIFQYYREEENGRGNFPPRFSGLQFPNYSSELNVNALELDDSALYLCASSLSRDTQYFGPGTRLTVL.